These T cell receptor beta chains were read from a single sample in a study of siplizumab effects on memory and regulatory T cells. Sequenced by immunoSEQ multiplex PCR; TCRdb stores in-frame clones only, minus some. The sample yields around 100,000 clones, 92% seen once. Sequencing was done on a sample of Tregs sorted from blood. The origin of the receptors is a human donor in good health. CDR3s include the opening cysteine and the closing phenylalanine or tryptophan. A D gene is named only where the DNA matches it firmly. Only part of the rows carry a size: once, few, many, or a class if the clone is expanded.

size | D | J | V | length | CDR3 | DNA
- | - | TRBJ1-1 | TRBV7-8 | 17 | CASSLRADSRMNTEAFF | TGTGCCAGCAGCTTACGAGCAGACAGCCGTATGAACACTGAAGCTTTCTTT
- | - | TRBJ2-7 | TRBV28 | 12 | CASNTVSGEQYF | TGTGCCAGCAACACAGTGAGCGGCGAGCAGTACTTC
once | - | TRBJ1-3 | TRBV7-6 | 17 | CASSFKPGQLAGNTIYF | TGTGCCAGCAGCTTCAAACCAGGACAGCTAGCTGGAAACACCATATATTTT
- | - | TRBJ1-4 | TRBV15 | 16 | CATSRGAGPTNEKLFF | TGTGCCACCAGCAGAGGAGCAGGACCAACTAATGAAAAACTGTTTTTT
- | - | TRBJ1-6 | TRBV6-6 | 14 | CASIGTVNNSPLHF | TGTGCCAGCATTGGCACCGTCAATAATTCACCCCTCCACTTT
- | TRBD1 | TRBJ2-2 | TRBV5-6 | 16 | CASSLTGQRNTGELFF | TGTGCCAGCAGCTTAACGGGACAGAGGAACACCGGGGAGCTGTTTTTT
- | TRBD1 | TRBJ1-4 | TRBV7-8 | 16 | CASSANHRGGYEKLFF | TGTGCCAGCAGCGCAAATCACAGGGGGGGGTATGAAAAACTGTTTTTT
- | - | TRBJ2-6 | TRBV19 | 16 | CASSIEGYSGANVLTF | TGTGCCAGTAGTATAGAAGGTTACTCTGGGGCCAACGTCCTGACTTTC
- | - | TRBJ1-2 | TRBV6-5 | 12 | CASRRRDYGYTF | TGTGCCAGCAGACGGAGGGACTATGGCTACACCTTC
- | TRBD2 | TRBJ2-7 | TRBV4-1 | 18 | CASSRASGSYIGSYEQYF | TGCGCCAGCAGCCGAGCTAGCGGGAGTTACATTGGGTCCTACGAGCAGTACTTC
once | - | TRBJ1-1 | TRBV12-5 | 13 | CASGLRGGTEAFF | TGTGCTAGTGGTTTGAGGGGAGGTACTGAAGCTTTCTTT
- | - | TRBJ2-3 | TRBV7-3 | 15 | CASSLYVGATNTQYF | TGTGCCAGCAGCTTATATGTGGGAGCAACAAATACGCAGTATTTT
- | - | TRBJ1-6 | TRBV4-2 | 15 | CASSQEPKDSSPLHF | TGTGCCAGCAGCCAAGAGCCCAAGGACAGCTCACCCCTCCACTTT
- | TRBD2 | TRBJ2-5 | TRBV7-2 | 15 | CASSLEGRAWETQYF | TGTGCCAGCAGCTTAGAGGGGAGGGCCTGGGAGACCCAGTACTTC
- | - | TRBJ2-7 | TRBV18 | 14 | CASSSGTGVTEQYF | TGTGCCAGCTCCTCCGGGACTGGCGTCACCGAGCAGTACTTC
- | - | TRBJ2-6 | TRBV4-2 | 19 | CASSQPRRDAHSGANVLTF | TGTGCCAGCAGCCAACCACGACGGGACGCACACTCTGGGGCCAACGTCCTGACTTTC
- | TRBD2 | TRBJ2-3 | TRBV6-6 | 14 | CATQLAGVRNTQYF | TGTGCCACCCAACTAGCGGGAGTAAGAAATACGCAGTATTTT
- | - | TRBJ1-1 | TRBV18 | 13 | CASSSRVGTEAFF | TGTGCCAGCTCATCCAGGGTAGGAACTGAAGCTTTCTTT
- | - | TRBJ2-5 | TRBV6-5 | 13 | CASRWGYQETQYF | TGTGCCAGCCGATGGGGGTACCAAGAGACCCAGTACTTC